This T cell receptor (beta chain) was retrieved from a study of beta chain features in type 1 diabetes. Background on the study: Cell yields, gender and age were similar in healthy donors and patients.

There are a few counts of this clone. Its antigen is not identified. General study points: A moderate, significant TCRB CDR3 shortening appeared in type 1 diabetes across four CD4+ subsets. In the patient group, naive, central memory and Treg TCRB repertoires seemed more alike than in the healthy donor group.

Germline V gene data show CDR1 as MNHNY and CDR2 as SVGAGI (reference sequence). The ends were cut back, 2 bases at V and 4 bases at J, with 2 bases in the middle. The CDR3 contains 11 residues. Expressed TCRB transcripts were sequenced, since all the RNA that had been isolated was reverse transcribed. TCRdb's copy holds only in-frame clones and misses some; the assay was immunoSEQ multiplex PCR. The sample shows 300,000 to 350,000 clones, roughly 13% of them seen only once. Every participating donor gave one draw, a heparinised blood sample averaging roughly 100 mL. Purities over 95% were achieved in all sorted populations.

Sequencing used naive CD4+ T cells from blood. The genes are TRBV6-6 and TRBJ2-5; D is unresolved. This receptor was taken from a woman aged 18-29 years with type 1 diabetes. Here the CDR3 reads CASSYRETQYF. The CDR3 DNA reads as TGTGCCAGCAGTTACCGAGAGACCCAGTACTTC.